Presented here are 6 T cell receptor beta chains from one specimen sequenced in a study of T-cell reconstitution after alpha-beta-depleted transplantation in children. Unique molecular identifiers were used to barcode this TCRbeta library. In TCRdb, the PCR reads were re-called with MiXCR into one record per CDR3 protein. The data show 200,000 to 250,000 distinct CDR3 sequences, roughly 8% seen once. Sequences were derived from PBMCs, mostly from graft donor cells, sampled 180 days after TCRalphabeta/CD19-depleted stem cell transplant. The receptors stem from a male patient between 10 and 17 years old who had a stem cell transplant for acute lymphoblastic leukemia, so the T cells may come from the graft donor.

This clonotype was seen many times. The J gene is TRBJ2-3, the V gene TRBV10-3, with D tentatively TRBD2 (6 bases). The CDR3 consists of 14 residues. Germline CDR1 is ENHRY and CDR2 is SYGVKD. The germline V and J ends were trimmed by 7 bases and 3 bases, with 14 bases remaining between them. CDR3 bases: TGTGCCATCACCCCGGACGGGAGTACAGATACGCAGTATTTT. It yields the protein CAITPDGSTDTQYF.

This clonotype has at least ten counts. This rearrangement joins TRBV18 to TRBJ2-3; D unclear. Germline V gives CDR1 KGHSH, CDR2 LQKENI. The CDR3 has 13 amino acids. Trimming took off 2 bases at V and 3 bases at J, with 6 bases between the two ends. CDR3 sequence: CASSPYRTDTQYF. In DNA, the CDR3 is TGTGCCAGCTCACCATACAGAACAGATACGCAGTATTTT.

This clonotype was observed at least ten times. The rearrangement uses TRBV7-9 and TRBJ1-1; tentative D call: TRBD1 (5 bases). Germline V CDR1 and CDR2: SEHNR, FQNEAQ (reference sequence). The ends were cut back, 6 bases at V and 0 bases at J, with 11 bases in the middle. The CDR3 runs to 14 residues. CDR3 loop: CASRKQEMNTEAFF. The DNA for the CDR3 is TGTGCCAGCAGGAAACAGGAGATGAACACTGAAGCTTTCTTT.

In this sample, this clonotype turned up many times. The chain uses TRBV18 and TRBJ1-5; a possible D gene is TRBD1 (5 bases). Germline V gene data show CDR1 as KGHSH and CDR2 as LQKENI. V lost 6 bases to trimming and J lost 0 bases, with 15 bases between them. The CDR3 covers 16 residues. For the CDR3, the DNA is TGTGCCAGCTCCACCGGGGCGGCCTATAGCAATCAGCCCCAGCATTTT. Translated: CASSTGAAYSNQPQHF.

This clonotype was seen many times. The chain recombines TRBV9 with TRBJ2-1; D ambiguous. Germline V gene data show CDR1 as SGDLS and CDR2 as YYNGEE. This CDR3 is built from 15 residues. Trimming cost V 0 bases and J 7 bases, with 14 bases left between them. The CDR3 nucleotides read TGTGCCAGCAGCGTAGCGTCGCAACCAATTAATGAGCAGTTCTTC. This codes for CASSVASQPINEQFF.

This clonotype was seen ten or more times. V usage is TRBV14 and J usage is TRBJ1-6; 8 bases fit TRBD1. Germline V CDR1 and CDR2: SGHDN, FVKESK. This CDR3 contains 15 residues. The V and J ends lost 3 bases and 7 bases, in that order; junction bases with no gene match: 5. The CDR3 is CASSHEDRVNSPLHF. The CDR3 coding sequence is TGTGCCAGCAGCCACGAGGACAGGGTAAATTCACCCCTCCACTTT.